One sample yielded the 8 T cell receptor beta chains listed below, sequenced in a study of a mutant IDH1 vaccine in newly diagnosed glioma. Time point here: baseline, week 1 (first vaccination visit). Treatment defined: pre-vaccination baseline after standard-of-care therapy. Data came from immunoSEQ multiplex PCR; TCRdb stores just in-frame clones and leaves some out. This table has about 38,000 clones, roughly 78% appearing once. The sample was PBMCs, taken from a glioma patient treated with radiotherapy, temozolomide or both. These receptors originate from a man aged 40-55 years with glioma. Some clones in this sample may be carry-over from other donors' samples.

This clone was seen a few times. The CDR3 spells CASSSRTGRAGNTEAFF. CDR3 nucleotide sequence: TGTGCCAGTAGTAGTCGGACAGGTCGGGCTGGGAACACTGAAGCTTTCTTT. The chain combines TRBV19 with TRBJ1-1; 7 bases agree with TRBD1. J was trimmed by 1 base and V by 4 bases; bases with no gene match: 12. Germline V lookup: CDR1 LNHDA, CDR2 SQIVND (reference sequence). This CDR3 spans 17 amino acids.

The chain combines TRBV5-4 with TRBJ2-2; D unclear. The CDR3 contains 14 residues. The germline V and J ends were trimmed by 0 bases and 0 bases, with 3 bases remaining between them. The V gene's germline CDR1 is SGHNT and CDR2 YYREEE (reference sequence). CDR3 residues: CASSLESNTGELFF. In nucleotides, the CDR3 is TGTGCCAGCAGCTTGGAGTCGAACACCGGGGAGCTGTTTTTT.

This clone has a handful of counts. The chain recombines TRBV10-3 with TRBJ1-4; D unresolved. The V end lost 5 bases, the J end lost 5 bases, and 9 bases lay between the germline ends. CDR3 length: 13 residues. Germline CDR1 and CDR2: ENHRY and SYGVKD. As DNA, the CDR3 is TGTGCCATCAGTCCAGACTTAAATGAAAAACTGTTTTTT. Translating gives CAISPDLNEKLFF.

The chain recombines TRBV7-9 with TRBJ2-7; 7 bases match TRBD1. V dropped 5 bases and J dropped 0; count of bases not matched to a gene: 13. There are 17 residues in the CDR3. CDR1 is SEHNR, CDR2 FQNEAQ, per germline (reference sequence). The CDR3, as DNA: TGTGCCAGCAGCCCCGGGCCATGGGACAGCAGCTCCTACGAGCAGTACTTC. Amino acid sequence: CASSPGPWDSSSYEQYF.

V gene TRBV6-1 combines with J gene TRBJ1-5; the D is unclear. V was clipped by 4 bases and J by 0 bases, with 13 bases between them. The CDR3 has 16 residues. The germline V gene encodes CDR1 MNHNS and CDR2 SASEGT. In nucleotides, the CDR3 is TGTGCCAGCAGTGTAGGGCAGCCATATAGCAATCAGCCCCAGCATTTT. Its protein is CASSVGQPYSNQPQHF.

The chain employs TRBV27 and TRBJ2-5; TRBD2 agrees at 8 bases. CDR1 and CDR2 (germline): MNHEY, SMNVEV (reference sequence). The CDR3 runs 16 residues. J gave up 2 bases and V 3 bases, and 8 bases lay outside the gene matches. CDR3 region: CASSFGPAGEQETQYF. CDR3 in DNA: TGTGCCAGCAGTTTCGGTCCAGCGGGGGAACAAGAGACCCAGTACTTC.

This chain links TRBV19 with TRBJ2-3; 11 bases are shared with TRBD2. This CDR3 region has 17 residues. Germline CDR1 reads LNHDA; CDR2 reads SQIVND (reference sequence). With V trimmed by 4 bases and J by 0 bases, 6 bases remained unmatched. The CDR3 sequence is CASSTGLAADSTDTQYF. As DNA, the CDR3 is TGTGCCAGTAGTACGGGACTAGCGGCGGACAGCACAGATACGCAGTATTTT.

This rearrangement joins TRBV7-6 to TRBJ1-4; the match to TRBD1 covers 11 bases. The junction had 0 bases not matched to a gene; V was cut back by 1 base and J by 5 bases. This CDR3 region has 15 residues. Germline V gene sequence: CDR1 SGHVS, CDR2 FNYEAQ. The CDR3 region has the DNA TGTGCCAGCAGCTTAGGGACAGGGGGCAATGAAAAACTGTTTTTT. Translated: CASSLGTGGNEKLFF.